This T cell receptor beta chain stems from a study of blood T cell repertoires in COVID-19. In the study overall: Italy, Spain and the United States were the sources of the convalescent and acute COVID-19 samples.

Original handling: Using reference gene primer amplification, nucleated cell counts were estimated. The table came from immunoSEQ multiplex PCR; TCRdb's copy has only in-frame clones and leaves some out. V, J and clone size reflect that table, while D and trimming were determined from the DNA. The sample yields about 140,000 clones, approximately 84% seen once. All enrollees were about 18 to 95 years old and from 24 US areas. Clinical history reported by participants formed the basis on which cohorts were assigned. The germline V gene has CDR1 SQVTM and CDR2 ANQGSEA. V gave up 8 bases and J gave up 6 bases, with 17 bases separating them. This CDR3 is built from 13 residues.

This clonotype was sampled from a woman aged 45-59 years with acute COVID-19. What was sequenced was PBMCs or T cells enriched from blood (not recorded which). The genes are TRBV29-1 and TRBJ1-5, with a tentative D call TRBD1 (6 bases). CDR3 nucleotides: TGCAGCCCCAAAGGACAGTTTGGTCAGCCCCAGCATTTT. Translating it yields CSPKGQFGQPQHF.